The rows below give T cell receptor beta chains drawn from one sample of a study of cytomegalovirus exposure and HLA in healthy donors. Some clones are missing from TCRdb's copy, which holds only in-frame ones; the method was immunoSEQ multiplex PCR. Of about 150,000 clones in the sample, around four fifths were seen once. The source material was PBMCs. The receptors shown here come from a woman aged 45 to 65 in good health and CMV-seropositive. The conserved cysteine and the conserved F or W are not part of the CDR3 here. Each record gives: V gene, J gene, CDR3 protein.

TRBV2	TRBJ2-3	ASSEGRGTDTQY
TRBV6-5	TRBJ2-7	ASSYSNQKAYEQY
TRBV5-1	TRBJ1-6	ASSSIDRPFGNNSPLH
TRBV23-1	TRBJ1-4	ASSRKGVRLF
TRBV6-5	TRBJ2-7	ASSYGGEGYSYEQY
TRBV7-9	TRBJ2-1	ASSRGQYNEQF
TRBV5-6	TRBJ2-7	ASSLVDRDNYEQY
TRBV5-4	TRBJ2-7	ASSSRTGSFYEQY
TRBV19	TRBJ1-1	ASSQPRDRGRGGVTEAF
TRBV6-1	TRBJ1-2	ATQGGYGYT
TRBV10-3	TRBJ1-5	AISDGQGRSSNQPQH
TRBV5-1	TRBJ1-1	ASRAGTGGTEAF
TRBV4-2	TRBJ1-5	ASSQDGRGNQPQH
TRBV5-4	TRBJ1-2	ASSFPGQNYGYT
TRBV5-1	TRBJ1-6	ASSPEGASSYNSPLH
TRBV6-1	TRBJ1-1	ASSPRDRTTEAF
TRBV29-1	TRBJ2-1	SVGQTYNEQF
TRBV6-5	TRBJ2-7	ASTLGQGYEQY
TRBV7-9	TRBJ2-1	SSSLGVDEQF
TRBV10-3	TRBJ2-3	AITENRDRDTDTQY
TRBV19	TRBJ1-1	ASRPWTGSMNTEAF
TRBV9	TRBJ2-5	ASSGAGGGAGETQY
TRBV4-2	TRBJ1-3	ASSPQGRGNTIY
TRBV29-1	TRBJ2-7	SVRSPGQGGGEQY
TRBV7-8	TRBJ2-3	ASSQRLQVSTDTQY
TRBV6-1	TRBJ2-3	ASLPTDTQY
TRBV5-4	TRBJ2-2	ASSRTSGVNTGELF
TRBV5-1	TRBJ2-1	ASTPLAGGPDEQF
TRBV5-8	TRBJ1-2	ASSLNSFYGYT
TRBV18	TRBJ1-3	ASSPSRLVSGNTIY
TRBV6-5	TRBJ2-2	ASSYSTGNTGELF
TRBV11-2	TRBJ1-5	ASSLGRWGSQPQH
TRBV29-1	TRBJ1-1	SVASTEAF
TRBV27	TRBJ2-1	ASSFRDRARGEQF
TRBV19	TRBJ1-5	ASSHLKGATYSNQPQH
TRBV5-4	TRBJ1-2	ASSLQGAYGYT
TRBV5-6	TRBJ2-2	ASSFGLRGELF
TRBV27	TRBJ2-1	ASSLKDGGYNEQF
TRBV4-1	TRBJ1-1	ASSPRGAQGEAF
TRBV6-4	TRBJ2-1	ASSTGTGYNEQF
TRBV7-9	TRBJ1-1	SSSPPRDTEAF
TRBV7-9	TRBJ2-3	ASSRLAGQDTQY
TRBV5-1	TRBJ1-1	ASSLTGITEAF
TRBV27	TRBJ2-1	ASRWRGGYNEQF
TRBV30	TRBJ1-5	AWSLGQFNQPQH
TRBV19	TRBJ1-3	ASSIGQLSGNTIY
TRBV12-5	TRBJ2-1	ASGTDRSSYNEQF
TRBV6-1	TRBJ1-4	ASGRGNEKLF
TRBV2	TRBJ2-3	ASSGQGASSTDTQY
TRBV19	TRBJ2-2	ASSIRDSYTGELF
TRBV5-1	TRBJ1-1	ASRRDRGDTEAF
TRBV7-2	TRBJ2-7	ASSLGGAEQY
TRBV7-2	TRBJ2-5	ASSLVGGGGGETQY
TRBV27	TRBJ2-7	ASRKTAGTGIEQY
TRBV6-6	TRBJ1-5	ASSRGQRDQPQH
TRBV6-6	TRBJ1-5	ASSYPPGNQPQH
TRBV30	TRBJ1-2	AWSVGDRVGGYT